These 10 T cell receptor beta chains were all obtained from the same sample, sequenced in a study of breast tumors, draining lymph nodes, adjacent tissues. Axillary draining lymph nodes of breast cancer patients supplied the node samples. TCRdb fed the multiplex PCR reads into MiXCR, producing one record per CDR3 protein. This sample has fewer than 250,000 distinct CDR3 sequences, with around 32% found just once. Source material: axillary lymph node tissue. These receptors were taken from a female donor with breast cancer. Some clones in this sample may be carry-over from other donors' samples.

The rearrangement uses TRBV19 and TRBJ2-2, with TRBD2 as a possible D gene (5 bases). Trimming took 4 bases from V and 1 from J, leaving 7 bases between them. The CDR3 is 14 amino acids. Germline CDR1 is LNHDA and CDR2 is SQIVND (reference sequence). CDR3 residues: CASSTGVNTGELFF. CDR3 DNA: TGTGCCAGTAGTACCGGGGTGAACACCGGGGAGCTGTTTTTT. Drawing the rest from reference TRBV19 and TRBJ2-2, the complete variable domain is DGGITQSPKYLFRKEGQNVTLSCEQNLNHDAMYWYRQDPGQGLRLIYYSQIVNDFQKGDIAEGYSVSREKKESFPLTVTSAQKNPTAFYLCASSTGVNTGELFFGEGSRLTVL.

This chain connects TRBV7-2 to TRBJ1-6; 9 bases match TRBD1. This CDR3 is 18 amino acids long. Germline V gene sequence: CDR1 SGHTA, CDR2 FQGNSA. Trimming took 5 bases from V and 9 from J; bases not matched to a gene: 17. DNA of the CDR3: TGTGCCAGCAGCCCGAGACCCCGGGACAGGGTTTCATTTTCACCCCTCCACTTT. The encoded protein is CASSPRPRDRVSFSPLHF.

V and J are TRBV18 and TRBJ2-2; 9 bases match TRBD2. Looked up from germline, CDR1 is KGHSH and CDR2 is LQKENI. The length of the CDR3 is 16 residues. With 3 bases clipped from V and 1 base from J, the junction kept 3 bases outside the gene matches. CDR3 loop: CASSPPTSGNTGELFF. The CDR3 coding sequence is TGTGCCAGCTCACCGCCGACTAGCGGGAACACCGGGGAGCTGTTTTTT.

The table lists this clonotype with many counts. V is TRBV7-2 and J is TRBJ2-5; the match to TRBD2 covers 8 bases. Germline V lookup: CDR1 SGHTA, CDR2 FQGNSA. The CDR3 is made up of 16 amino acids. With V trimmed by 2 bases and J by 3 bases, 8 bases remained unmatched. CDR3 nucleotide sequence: TGTGCCAGCAGCTTAAAATGGCTAGCGGGCAAAGAGACCCAGTACTTC. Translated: CASSLKWLAGKETQYF. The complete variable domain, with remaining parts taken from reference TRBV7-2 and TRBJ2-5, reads GAGVSQSPSNKVTEKGKDVELRCDPISGHTALYWYRQSLGQGLEFLIYFQGNSAPDKSGLPSDRFSAERTGGSVSTLTIQRTQQEDSAVYLCASSLKWLAGKETQYFGPGTRLLVL.

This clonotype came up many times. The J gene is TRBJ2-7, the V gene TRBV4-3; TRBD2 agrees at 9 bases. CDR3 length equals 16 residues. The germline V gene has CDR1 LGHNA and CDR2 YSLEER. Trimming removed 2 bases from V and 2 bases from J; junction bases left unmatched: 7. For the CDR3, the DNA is TGCGCCAGCAGCCAACTTAGCGGGAGTACCACCTACGAGCAGTACTTC. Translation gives CASSQLSGSTTYEQYF.

Here the CDR3 reads CASSRGTGVTGELFF. The CDR3 DNA is TGTGCCAGCAGCCGAGGGACGGGGGTCACCGGGGAGCTGTTTTTT. The V and J genes are TRBV7-9 and TRBJ2-2, with D perhaps matching TRBD2 (6 bases). CDR3 length: 15 amino acids. Germline V CDR1 and CDR2: SEHNR, FQNEAQ (reference sequence). V lost 5 bases and J 4 bases, leaving 14 bases between the germline ends.

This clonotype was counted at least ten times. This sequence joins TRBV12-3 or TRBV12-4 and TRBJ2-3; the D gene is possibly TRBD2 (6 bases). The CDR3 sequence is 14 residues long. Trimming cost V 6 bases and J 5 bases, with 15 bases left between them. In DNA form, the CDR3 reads TGTGCCAGCAGCATTGGCCGGAGGGAAGATACGCAGTATTTT. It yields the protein CASSIGRREDTQYF.

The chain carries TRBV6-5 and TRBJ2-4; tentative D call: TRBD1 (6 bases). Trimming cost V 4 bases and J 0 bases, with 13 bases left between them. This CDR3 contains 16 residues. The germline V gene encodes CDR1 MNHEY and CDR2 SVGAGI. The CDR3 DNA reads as TGTGCCAGCAGTTCCCGACAGGCCTTAGCCAAAAACATTCAGTACTTC. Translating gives CASSSRQALAKNIQYF.

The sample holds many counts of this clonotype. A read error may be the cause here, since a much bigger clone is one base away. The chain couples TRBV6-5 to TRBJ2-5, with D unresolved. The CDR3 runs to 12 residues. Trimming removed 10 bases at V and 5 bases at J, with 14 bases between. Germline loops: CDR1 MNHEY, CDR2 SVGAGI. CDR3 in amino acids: CATSRVGETQYF. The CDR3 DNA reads TGTGCCACGTCACGGGTGGGGGAGACCCAGTACTTC.

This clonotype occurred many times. CDR3 nucleotides: TGTGCCAGCGGGCGGGATACGCAGTATTTT. It translates to CASGRDTQYF. This sequence joins TRBV18 and TRBJ2-3; D unresolved. The CDR3 sequence is 10 residues long. Trimming stripped 8 bases from V and 6 bases from J, with 6 bases between. Germline lookup yields CDR1 KGHSH and CDR2 LQKENI.